This passage covers 17 T cell receptor beta chains from one sample sequenced in a study of beta chain features in type 1 diabetes. Every isolated RNA sample was fully reverse transcribed, so sequencing captured expressed TCRB transcripts. Sequencing used immunoSEQ multiplex PCR; TCRdb keeps in-frame clones, though not all of them. The sample has more than 550,000 clones, roughly 13% seen once; the top ten hold 0.035% to 0.045%. Study results and limitations: Shorter TCRB CDR3s, moderately but significantly so, marked every one of the four CD4+ subsets in Type 1 diabetes patients.

No antigen has been assigned to these receptors. Sequenced sample: naive CD4+ T cells from blood. All receptors come from a man aged 18 to 29 with type 1 diabetes.

The V and J genes are TRBV30 and TRBJ1-5, with D possibly matching TRBD1 (6 bases). Trimming stripped 5 bases from V and 4 bases from J, with 24 bases between. Germline loops: CDR1 GTSNPN, CDR2 SVGIG (reference sequence). The CDR3 is 17 amino acids. The CDR3 DNA sequence: TGTGCCTGGGGAGGAGGGATAGCGGGACACTATAATCAGCCCCAGCATTTT. It encodes CAWGGGIAGHYNQPQHF.

The genes are TRBV5-1 and TRBJ2-1; weak D call: TRBD1 (6 bases). V lost 0 bases and J lost 2, with 9 bases in between. Germline values: CDR1 SGHRS, CDR2 YFSETQ. CDR3 length: 15 residues. CDR3 sequence reads: CASSLDRVAYNEQFF. The CDR3 nucleotides read TGCGCCAGCAGCTTGGACAGGGTTGCCTACAATGAGCAGTTCTTC.

The chain has TRBV5-1 and TRBJ2-1, with D possibly being TRBD2 (5 bases). The length of the CDR3 is 14 residues. Germline V CDR1 and CDR2: SGHRS, YFSETQ. With 0 bases removed from V and 4 bases from J, the gap between germline ends came to 8 bases. CDR3 region: CASSLGEIYNEQFF. Here the CDR3 DNA reads TGCGCCAGCAGCTTGGGGGAGATTTACAATGAGCAGTTCTTC.

In its sample, this clone was seen a few times. The chain employs TRBV28 and TRBJ2-5, with D possibly matching TRBD2 (6 bases). Germline assignment: CDR1 MDHEN and CDR2 SYDVKM. The ends were cut back, 8 bases at V and 7 bases at J, with 17 bases in the middle. This CDR3 comprises 13 residues. The CDR3 DNA sequence: TGTGCCAGCCACCGGGACTCCCTAGCGACCCAGTACTTC. It yields the protein CASHRDSLATQYF.

V gene TRBV25-1 combines with J gene TRBJ1-1; no definite D call. Trimming pared 3 bases from V and 0 bases from J, leaving 11 bases between. Per the germline V gene, CDR1 is MGHDK and CDR2 is SYGVNS. The CDR3 has 15 residues. This CDR3 is CASSEGGGLNTEAFF. In nucleotides, the CDR3 is TGTGCCAGCAGTGAGGGAGGAGGGCTGAACACTGAAGCTTTCTTT.

This clone was found a few times. The V call is TRBV30, the J call TRBJ2-7, with TRBD1 matching over 8 bases. This CDR3 region has 16 residues. V gave up 1 base and J gave up 3 bases; unmatched junction bases: 11. The germline V gene encodes CDR1 GTSNPN and CDR2 SVGIG (reference sequence). The CDR3 sequence: CAWSAYDRGPGYEQYF. Written as DNA, the CDR3 is TGTGCCTGGAGTGCATACGACAGGGGCCCTGGCTACGAGCAGTACTTC.

This clone came up a few times. The J gene is TRBJ2-7, the V gene TRBV4-3, with TRBD1 identical over 9 bases. J was trimmed by 7 bases and V by 1 base; bases with no gene match: 8. Germline CDR1 is LGHNA and CDR2 is YSLEER. CDR3 length: 15 amino acids. The CDR3 coding sequence is TGCGCCAGCAGCCAAGCGGGACAGGGTTCGGGGGAGCAGTACTTC. Protein product: CASSQAGQGSGEQYF.

This clone has only a few counts. This rearrangement joins TRBV6-5 to TRBJ2-1; 9 bases align to TRBD1. This CDR3 is built from 16 residues. Germline loops: CDR1 MNHEY, CDR2 SVGAGI. The V gene end was trimmed by 4 bases and the J gene end by 9 bases; junction bases not matched to a gene: 13. CDR3 DNA: TGTGCCAGCAGTTCCCCGGGACAGGGACCACAGGGTGAGCAGTTCTTC. It yields the protein CASSSPGQGPQGEQFF.

This clone was counted only a few times. This chain joins TRBV7-9 and TRBJ2-7, with D unresolved. The CDR3 runs 13 residues. Germline CDR1 and CDR2: SEHNR and FQNEAQ (reference sequence). V was cut by 7 bases and J by 3 bases, with 13 bases left in between. The CDR3 DNA follows: TGTGCCAGCAACTCGGGTTGGGGCTACGAGCAGTACTTC. Its protein is CASNSGWGYEQYF.

This clone was seen a few times. The CDR3 is CASTDGTGFDEQFF. For the CDR3, the DNA is TGTGCCAGCACGGACGGGACAGGGTTCGATGAGCAGTTCTTC. This rearrangement joins TRBV2 to TRBJ2-1, with 9 bases matching TRBD1. The CDR3 totals 14 residues. Germline CDR1 and CDR2: SNHLY and FYNNEI. Trimming removed 7 bases from V and 8 bases from J; junction bases left unmatched: 9.

The chain links TRBV13 to TRBJ2-5; 15 bases map to TRBD2. The CDR3 consists of 16 residues. Germline trimming cut 5 bases from V and 4 bases from J; bases unmatched to any gene: 5. CDR1 is PRHDT and CDR2 is FYEKMQ in the germline V gene (reference sequence). CDR3 sequence: CASSLGLAGGRETQYF. CDR3 nucleotides: TGTGCCAGCAGCCTGGGACTAGCGGGGGGCCGAGAGACCCAGTACTTC.

The CDR3 nucleotides are TGCGCCAGCAGCTTGTATGACAGCCAAGAGACCCAGTACTTC. It codes for CASSLYDSQETQYF. The chain links TRBV5-1 to TRBJ2-5; D is perhaps TRBD1 (5 bases). Trimming took 1 base from V and 1 from J, leaving 8 bases between them. This CDR3 spans 14 amino acids. CDR1 SGHRS and CDR2 YFSETQ come from the germline V gene. The complete variable domain, with remaining parts taken from reference TRBV5-1 and TRBJ2-5, reads KAGVTQTPRYLIKTRGQQVTLSCSPISGHRSVSWYQQTPGQGLQFLFEYFSETQRNKGNFPGRFSGRQFSNSRSEMNVSTLELGDSALYLCASSLYDSQETQYFGPGTRLLVL.

This chain joins TRBV19 and TRBJ1-5; possible D gene TRBD1, 6 bases. Looked up from germline, CDR1 is LNHDA and CDR2 is SQIVND (reference sequence). The CDR3 runs to 17 residues. Trimming stripped 2 bases from V and 2 bases from J, with 16 bases between. The CDR3 DNA reads TGTGCCAGTAGTATAACAGGGAGAGTGTTCGGCAATCAGCCCCAGCATTTT. Encoded protein: CASSITGRVFGNQPQHF.

This clone occurred a few times. The J gene is TRBJ2-1, the V gene TRBV27; 7 nucleotides line up with TRBD2. V lost 5 bases to trimming and J lost 5 bases; unmatched junction nucleotides: 6. The CDR3 contains 14 residues. Germline lookup yields CDR1 MNHEY and CDR2 SMNVEV (reference sequence). The CDR3 reads CASSLAEIDNEQFF. The CDR3 DNA follows: TGTGCCAGCAGTCTAGCGGAGATAGACAATGAGCAGTTCTTC.

The genes are TRBV4-3 and TRBJ2-7; tentatively, D is TRBD2 (5 bases). The length of the CDR3 is 17 residues. Germline CDR1 LGHNA, CDR2 YSLEER. The V gene lost 0 bases and the J gene lost 4 bases, with 19 bases spanning the gap. The CDR3 region is CASSQDLETDWEYEQYF. In nucleotides, the CDR3 is TGCGCCAGCAGCCAAGATTTAGAGACCGACTGGGAGTACGAGCAGTACTTC.

The sample holds a few counts of this clone. The same CDR3 arises from other DNA sequences in this sample as well. The rearrangement joins TRBV9 to TRBJ1-2; 8 nucleotides agree with TRBD1. The CDR3 covers 14 residues. In germline, CDR1 is SGDLS, CDR2 YYNGEE. V trimming: 0 bases; J trimming: 4 bases; junction bases outside the gene matches: 2. Here the CDR3 DNA reads TGTGCCAGCAGCGTAGGTGGACAGGGCTATGGCTACACCTTC. Residues: CASSVGGQGYGYTF.

This chain uses TRBV5-1 with TRBJ1-1, with 10 bases that match TRBD1. V gave up 0 bases and J gave up 4 bases; unmatched junction bases: 3. The CDR3 runs 15 residues. Per germline, CDR1 SGHRS and CDR2 YFSETQ. CDR3 sequence (DNA): TGCGCCAGCAGCTTGGTGACAGGGGGCGTCACTGAAGCTTTCTTT. Translating gives CASSLVTGGVTEAFF.